The text below deals with one T cell receptor beta chain. This record belongs to a study of shared clonotypes between healthy human individuals. Germline V gives CDR1 MDHEN, CDR2 SYDVKM. After removal of 4 bases from V and 3 bases from J, the junction contained 8 bases not matched to a gene. This CDR3 is 16 amino acids long. Several immunoSEQ plates held equal portions of the genomic DNA taken from each subset. Sequencing was performed with immunoSEQ multiplex PCR; in TCRdb, only in-frame clones are kept and a portion is missing. The sample lists some 490,000 clones, around 73% occurring once. The V gene is TRBV28, the J gene TRBJ1-2; the match to TRBD1 covers 10 bases. The clonotype originates from a woman aged 40 to 55 in good health. Some clones in this sample may be carry-over from other donors' samples. Sequences were obtained from PBMCs. CDR3 DNA: TGTGCCAGCAGTTCACGGACAGGGGGTCTGGACTATGGCTACACCTTC. Encoded protein: CASSSRTGGLDYGYTF.